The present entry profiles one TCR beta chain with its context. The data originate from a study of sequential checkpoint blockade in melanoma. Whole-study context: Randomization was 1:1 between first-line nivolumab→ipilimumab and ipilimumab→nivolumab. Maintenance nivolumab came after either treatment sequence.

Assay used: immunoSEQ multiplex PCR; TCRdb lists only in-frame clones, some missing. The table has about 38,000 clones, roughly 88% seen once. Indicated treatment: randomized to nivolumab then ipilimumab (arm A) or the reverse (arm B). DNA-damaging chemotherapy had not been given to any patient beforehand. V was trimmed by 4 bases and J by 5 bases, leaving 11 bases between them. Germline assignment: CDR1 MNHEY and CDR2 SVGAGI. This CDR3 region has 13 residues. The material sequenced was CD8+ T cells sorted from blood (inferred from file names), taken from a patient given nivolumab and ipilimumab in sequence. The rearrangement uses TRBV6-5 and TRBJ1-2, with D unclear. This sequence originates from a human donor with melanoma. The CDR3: CASSLSHSYGYTF. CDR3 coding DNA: TGTGCCAGCAGTTTAAGCCACTCTTATGGCTACACCTTC.